These 32 T cell receptor beta chains came from one sample sequenced in a study of monozygotic twins with inflammatory bowel disease (dated by TCRdb to the late 2010s). The method was 5' RACE. Reads for this sample came from an Illumina HiSeq 2500. TCRdb reprocessed the reads, and each CDR3 protein sequence is entered once, without DNA. The data table for this sample lists 400,000 or so distinct CDR3 sequences. About 2.4% of the sample is in the top ten clones. Specimen: blood. All receptors derive from a human donor with ulcerative colitis or Crohn's disease, or a healthy co-twin of an affected twin (not recorded which).

The CDR3 reads CASRPGPNTEAFF. The chain carries TRBV12-3 or TRBV12-4 and TRBJ1-1. The CDR3 extends over 13 amino acids.

This rearrangement joins TRBV7-2 to TRBJ1-6; lacking DNA, the TRBD1 call made by TCRdb goes unchecked. Germline V gene lookup returns CDR1 SGHTA and CDR2 FQGNSA. The CDR3 covers 15 residues. The CDR3: CASSSGTGMNSPLHF. The full variable domain, with the rest looked up from reference TRBV7-2 and TRBJ1-6, is GAGVSQSPSNKVTEKGKDVELRCDPISGHTALYWYRQSLGQGLEFLIYFQGNSAPDKSGLPSDRFSAERTGGSVSTLTIQRTQQEDSAVYLCASSSGTGMNSPLHFGNGTRLTVT.

This chain links TRBV29-1 with TRBJ2-5; the D call of TRBD2 rests on TCRdb alone, since no DNA is present to check it. Germline lookup yields CDR1 SQVTM and CDR2 ANQGSEA. The CDR3 sequence is 14 residues long. CDR3 amino acids: CSVEAGLAGARPYF.

The V call is TRBV5-1, the J call TRBJ2-7; lacking DNA, the TRBD2 call made by TCRdb goes unchecked. This CDR3 is built from 16 residues. Germline V gene lookup returns CDR1 SGHRS and CDR2 YFSETQ. CDR3 amino acids: CASSFLAGVTSYEQYF.

This rearrangement joins TRBV7-2 to TRBJ1-2; TCRdb picks TRBD1, but there is no DNA to check that call. Germline assignment: CDR1 SGHTA and CDR2 FQGNSA. This CDR3 is built from 16 residues. The CDR3 here is CASSLEGQGPSYGYTF.

The V call is TRBV28, the J call TRBJ2-3; TCRdb indicates TRBD2, and absent DNA this call remains unverified. Looked up from germline, CDR1 is MDHEN and CDR2 is SYDVKM. The length of the CDR3 is 14 residues. This CDR3 is CASGVAGSTDTQYF.

This chain joins TRBV7-2 and TRBJ2-4; the D gene TCRdb calls, TRBD1, cannot be checked with no DNA. The CDR3 runs 16 residues. CDR1 is SGHTA, CDR2 FQGNSA, per germline. Here the CDR3 reads CASSLGGVRVENIQYF.

This chain links TRBV7-8 with TRBJ2-5; there is no DNA to check the TCRdb D call of TRBD1. The CDR3 runs 11 residues. CDR1 and CDR2 (germline): SGHVS, FQNEAQ. CDR3 protein: CASSLSGGQYF.

The J gene is TRBJ2-7, the V gene TRBV11-2; TCRdb outputs TRBD2, but without DNA this stays unchecked. Germline V CDR1 and CDR2: SGHAT, FQNNGV. This CDR3 is built from 19 residues. The CDR3 reads CASSLELGLAGPNSYEQYF.

The genes are TRBV20-1 and TRBJ2-7; the D call from TCRdb, TRBD1, cannot be confirmed without DNA. Germline assignment: CDR1 DFQATT and CDR2 SNEGSKA (reference sequence). There are 11 residues in the CDR3. The CDR3 loop reads CSARGDAEQYF.

The CDR3 protein is CAIRSSGGLDEQFF. The chain employs TRBV10-3 and TRBJ2-1; TCRdb indicates TRBD2, and absent DNA this call remains unverified. The CDR3 totals 14 residues. Germline CDR1 and CDR2: ENHRY and SYGVKD.

This chain's CDR3 is CASSLPSQSYEQYF. The J gene is TRBJ2-7, the V gene TRBV7-6; the TRBD2 assignment by TCRdb is unverifiable without DNA. CDR1 is SGHVS, CDR2 FNYEAQ, per germline. The CDR3 loop spans 14 amino acids.

The chain is built from TRBV6-5 and TRBJ2-3; TCRdb indicates TRBD1, and absent DNA this call remains unverified. Germline V CDR1 and CDR2: MNHEY, SVGAGI. The length of the CDR3 is 13 residues. The CDR3 region is CASSYSTGDTQYF.

The rearrangement links TRBV7-9 to TRBJ2-3; the D gene TCRdb calls, TRBD2, cannot be checked with no DNA. Germline V lookup: CDR1 SEHNR, CDR2 FQNEAQ (reference sequence). This CDR3 has 12 residues. CDR3 region: CASSYPGTSVYF. The variable domain in full, completed from reference TRBV7-9 and TRBJ2-3, reads DTGVSQNPRHKITKRGQNVTFRCDPISEHNRLYWYRQTLGQGPEFLTYFQNEAQLEKSRLLSDRFSAERPKGSFSTLEIQRTEQGDSAMYLCASSYPGTSVYFGPGTRLTVL.

The V gene is TRBV9, the J gene TRBJ2-1; without DNA, the TCRdb call of TRBD1 cannot be checked. This CDR3 is built from 14 residues. Per the germline V gene, CDR1 is SGDLS and CDR2 is YYNGEE. The CDR3 region is CASSPEGSRNEQFF.

The rearrangement links TRBV7-2 to TRBJ2-7. Germline lookup yields CDR1 SGHTA and CDR2 FQGNSA. The CDR3 loop spans 14 amino acids. The CDR3 protein is CASSLTDLSYEQYF.

V gene TRBV4-1 combines with J gene TRBJ2-6; TCRdb proposes TRBD1, but this gene call is untestable without DNA. CDR3 length: 21 amino acids. Germline CDR1 reads MGHRA; CDR2 reads YSYEKL. The CDR3 protein is CASSQVYPRDSYFSGANVLTF.

The chain's CDR3 is CASSELSGDTQYF. The V call is TRBV3-1, the J call TRBJ2-3. The CDR3 loop spans 13 amino acids. Per germline, CDR1 LGHDT and CDR2 YNNKEL (reference sequence).

This chain uses TRBV5-1 with TRBJ1-1; the D call from TCRdb, TRBD1, cannot be confirmed without DNA. The V gene's germline CDR1 is SGHRS and CDR2 YFSETQ. The CDR3 runs to 15 residues. This CDR3 reads CAGSSGQGRNTEAFF.

V usage is TRBV5-8 and J usage is TRBJ2-1; TCRdb's D call, TRBD2, is unchecked because there is no DNA. The CDR3 has 13 residues. CDR1 and CDR2 from the germline V gene are SGHTS and YDEGEE. The CDR3 sequence is CAIGLARYNEQFF.

The genes are TRBV5-1 and TRBJ2-7. CDR1 SGHRS and CDR2 YFSETQ come from the germline V gene. The CDR3 length is 16 residues. This CDR3 is CASSSPLAGISYEQYF. The variable domain in full, with the rest retrieved from reference TRBV5-1 and TRBJ2-7, is KAGVTQTPRYLIKTRGQQVTLSCSPISGHRSVSWYQQTPGQGLQFLFEYFSETQRNKGNFPGRFSGRQFSNSRSEMNVSTLELGDSALYLCASSSPLAGISYEQYFGPGTRLTVT.

The CDR3 loop reads CASSSEGQETQYF. This chain uses TRBV5-1 with TRBJ2-5. The CDR3 spans 13 residues. Germline CDR1 SGHRS, CDR2 YFSETQ.

This chain uses TRBV30 with TRBJ1-2. Per the germline V gene, CDR1 is GTSNPN and CDR2 is SVGIG (reference sequence). This CDR3 is built from 12 residues. CDR3 in amino acids: CAWTGDNYGYTF.

The chain is built from TRBV5-1 and TRBJ1-4; as DNA is missing, the TRBD1 call by TCRdb cannot be tested. The CDR3 sequence is 14 residues long. CDR1 SGHRS and CDR2 YFSETQ come from the germline V gene. The CDR3: CASSLESQGGKLFF.

This rearrangement joins TRBV5-1 to TRBJ2-2; checking the TCRdb D call of TRBD1 is not possible without DNA. The CDR3 sequence is 17 residues long. CDR1 and CDR2 from the germline V gene are SGHRS and YFSETQ. CDR3 loop: CASSPGQGHGGTGELFF.

The V gene is TRBV12-3 or TRBV12-4, the J gene TRBJ2-7; TCRdb gives TRBD1 as the D gene, but with no DNA this cannot be confirmed. The CDR3 is 13 residues long. CDR3 sequence reads: CASRALQGNEQYF.

The chain is built from TRBV7-6 and TRBJ2-1; the D call of TRBD1 rests on TCRdb alone, since no DNA is present to check it. CDR3 length equals 12 residues. CDR1 and CDR2 from the germline V gene are SGHVS and FNYEAQ. This chain's CDR3 is CASSQGSGEQFF.

The rearrangement joins TRBV18 to TRBJ1-2; TCRdb lists TRBD1, though no DNA is available to test this call. The CDR3 consists of 15 residues. From germline, CDR1 is KGHSH and CDR2 LQKENI. CDR3 protein: CASSPDRPPSYGYTF.

This chain uses TRBV29-1 with TRBJ2-1; TCRdb lists TRBD2, though no DNA is available to test this call. From germline, CDR1 is SQVTM and CDR2 ANQGSEA. CDR3 length: 14 residues. Here the CDR3 reads CSVSLTSGYNEQFF.

The chain links TRBV5-6 to TRBJ2-4; absent DNA, TCRdb's TRBD1 call cannot be checked. The germline V gene has CDR1 SGHDT and CDR2 YYEEEE. CDR3 length: 14 amino acids. The CDR3 sequence: CASSSTGQGDIQYF.

The chain employs TRBV7-9 and TRBJ1-2. CDR3 length equals 16 residues. Germline CDR1 and CDR2: SEHNR and FQNEAQ (reference sequence). The CDR3 protein is CASSVTLLDPNYGYTF.

This sequence joins TRBV12-3 or TRBV12-4 and TRBJ2-7; the TRBD2 assignment by TCRdb is unverifiable without DNA. The CDR3 is made up of 14 amino acids. CDR3 in amino acids: CASSLTVLASEQYF.